This TCR beta chain came from a study of post-analysis software for immune sequencing data. To note about this clonotype: Its antigen remains unidentified.

Unique molecular identifiers featured in each of the TCR beta cDNA libraries. With about 0.95 to 10 million T cells as the source, roughly 0.5 million cDNA molecules resulted. MiXCR, run by TCRdb on the PCR reads, gives a single entry per CDR3 protein. The sample yields approximately 730,000 distinct CDR3 sequences, under 60% seen once. Study findings and constraints: In patients, TRBV5-6, TRBV5-1 and TRBV20-1 belonged to 4 or 5 TRBV segments found more frequently than in controls. Among multiple sclerosis patients, normalized Chao1 diversity was significantly below that of controls.

CDR3 length: 16 residues. In germline, CDR1 is ENHRY, CDR2 SYGVKD. V was shortened by 4 bases and J by 7 bases, with 20 bases between the two germline ends. The V call is TRBV10-3, the J call TRBJ2-1; D is undetermined. Sample: blood. This TCR was recovered from a girl aged 10 to 17 with multiple sclerosis. CDR3 DNA: TGTGCCATCAGTGTGGAAAGGCCTCCCGAGGTAAATGAGCAGTTCTTC. Amino acid sequence: CAISVERPPEVNEQFF.